A single sample is the source of the 15 T cell receptor beta chains below, sequenced in a study of blood T cell repertoires in COVID-19. Some clones are missing from TCRdb's copy, which holds only in-frame ones; the method was immunoSEQ multiplex PCR. The sample lists roughly 190,000 clones; 85% to 90% were seen once. The sequencing input was peripheral blood. These receptors all come from a human donor in a cohort sampled during active COVID-19.

The chain links TRBV2 to TRBJ2-5; 8 nucleotides line up with TRBD1. The V and J ends lost 4 bases and 5 bases, in that order; junction bases with no gene match: 9. The length of the CDR3 is 15 residues. The V gene's germline CDR1 is SNHLY and CDR2 FYNNEI. Here the CDR3 DNA reads TGTGCCAGCAGTGCAGGGGGCGCTGGTCGGGAGACCCAGTACTTC. Its protein is CASSAGGAGRETQYF. Looking up the rest from reference TRBV2 and TRBJ2-5 gives the full variable domain: EPEVTQTPSHQVTQMGQEVILRCVPISNHLYFYWYRQILGQKVEFLVSFYNNEISEKSEIFDDQFSVERPDGSNFTLKIRSTKLEDSAMYFCASSAGGAGRETQYFGPGTRLLVL.

As regards this clone: Other DNA variants within this sample encode the same CDR3. V usage is TRBV9 and J usage is TRBJ2-7; TRBD2 aligns across 8 bases. From germline, CDR1 is SGDLS and CDR2 YYNGEE. The trim removed 0 bases at V and 3 bases at J, leaving 5 bases unmatched. This CDR3 comprises 15 residues. The CDR3 DNA is TGTGCCAGCAGCGTAGGAAGCGGGGGCCTCTACGAGCAGTACTTC. Translation gives CASSVGSGGLYEQYF.

The chain joins TRBV7-9 to TRBJ1-5; 9 nucleotides agree with TRBD1. Germline loops: CDR1 SEHNR, CDR2 FQNEAQ (reference sequence). V gave up 3 bases and J gave up 5 bases; unmatched junction bases: 2. There are 14 residues in the CDR3. The DNA of the CDR3 is TGTGCCAGCAGCTTCGGGACAGGGCATCAGCCCCAGCATTTT. Its protein product is CASSFGTGHQPQHF.

The chain recombines TRBV7-9 with TRBJ2-3; TRBD2 matches at 9 bases. V shed 3 bases, J shed 4 bases, and the junction held 8 bases outside the gene matches. Germline V lookup: CDR1 SEHNR, CDR2 FQNEAQ (reference sequence). The CDR3 contains 16 residues. The chain's CDR3 is CASSLGASGVSDTQYF. CDR3 nucleotides: TGTGCCAGCAGCTTGGGCGCTAGCGGGGTTTCAGATACGCAGTATTTT.

The rearrangement links TRBV4-1 to TRBJ2-5; D may be TRBD1 (6 bases). The V and J ends lost 5 bases and 5 bases respectively, with 12 bases between them. The CDR3 covers 13 residues. Germline lookup yields CDR1 MGHRA and CDR2 YSYEKL. CDR3 in DNA: TGCGCCAGCAGCGCAGGGGCAGGGGAGACCCAGTACTTC. It yields the protein CASSAGAGETQYF.

The chain combines TRBV6-5 with TRBJ1-1; 7 bases line up with TRBD1. CDR1 is MNHEY, CDR2 SVGAGI, per germline. Trimming at V came to 0 bases and at J to 0 bases, leaving 4 bases not matched to a gene. The CDR3 consists of 16 residues. This CDR3 is CASSYSGTVMNTEAFF. The CDR3 DNA sequence: TGTGCCAGCAGTTACTCTGGGACAGTCATGAACACTGAAGCTTTCTTT.

The rearrangement links TRBV14 to TRBJ2-6; 8 bases are shared with TRBD1. Germline values: CDR1 SGHDN, CDR2 FVKESK. The CDR3 has 16 amino acids. J was trimmed by 4 bases and V by 3 bases; bases with no gene match: 5. CDR3 DNA sequence: TGTGCCAGCAGCCATCGGACAGGGCCCGGGGCCAACGTCCTGACTTTC. Protein sequence: CASSHRTGPGANVLTF.

The rearrangement links TRBV7-2 to TRBJ2-1; the match to TRBD2 covers 12 bases. V gave up 5 bases and J gave up 3 bases; unmatched junction bases: 8. The CDR3 length is 17 residues. CDR1 is SGHTA, CDR2 FQGNSA, per germline. The CDR3 spells CASSAQLAGGNYNEQFF. CDR3 coding DNA: TGTGCCAGCAGCGCCCAACTAGCGGGGGGTAACTACAATGAGCAGTTCTTC.

V usage is TRBV12-3 or TRBV12-4 and J usage is TRBJ2-1; D is possibly TRBD1 (5 bases). This CDR3 has 12 amino acids. The V end was cut by 6 bases, the J end by 8 bases, with 11 bases between. As DNA, the CDR3 is TGTGCCAGCAGGATGGGGCTGCATGAGCAGTTCTTC. Translated: CASRMGLHEQFF.

The J gene is TRBJ2-3, the V gene TRBV7-2, with 9 bases identical to TRBD2. The CDR3 length is 15 residues. V shed 0 bases, J shed 7 bases, and the junction held 5 bases outside the gene matches. In germline, CDR1 is SGHTA, CDR2 FQGNSA. In DNA form, the CDR3 reads TGTGCCAGCAGCTTAGCTCAACTAGCGGGCAATACGCAGTATTTT. It is translated as CASSLAQLAGNTQYF.

The gene calls are TRBV14 and TRBJ1-6; D remains ambiguous. The germline V and J ends were trimmed by 4 bases and 10 bases, with 11 bases remaining between them. Germline CDR1 and CDR2: SGHDN and FVKESK. The CDR3 contains 13 residues. The CDR3 region is CASSRAIRSPLHF. DNA for the CDR3: TGTGCCAGCAGCCGGGCGATCAGATCACCCCTCCACTTT. Filled out from reference TRBV14 and TRBJ1-6, the complete variable domain reads EAGVTQFPSHSVIEKGQTVTLRCDPISGHDNLYWYRRVMGKEIKFLLHFVKESKQDESGMPNNRFLAERTGGTYSTLKVQPAELEDSGVYFCASSRAIRSPLHFGNGTRLTVT.

Only one count was recorded for this clone. V and J are TRBV4-3 and TRBJ2-1, with D uncertain. V was cut by 4 bases and J by 3 bases, with 13 bases left in between. The CDR3 has 15 amino acids. Per germline, CDR1 LGHNA and CDR2 YSLEER. The CDR3 protein is CASSPSSGHYNEQFF. The CDR3 DNA reads as TGCGCCAGCAGCCCTTCTTCTGGGCACTACAATGAGCAGTTCTTC.

The CDR3 protein is CASSPGQPNEKLFF. CDR3 sequence (DNA): TGCGCCAGCAGCCCCGGACAGCCTAATGAAAAACTGTTTTTT. V gene TRBV5-1 combines with J gene TRBJ1-4, with D possibly matching TRBD1 (6 bases). The CDR3 contains 14 residues. Germline V gene data show CDR1 as SGHRS and CDR2 as YFSETQ. V shed 4 bases and J shed 3 bases, with 10 bases lying between them.

The genes are TRBV11-3 and TRBJ2-1; 8 bases line up with TRBD2. Germline assignment: CDR1 SGHNT and CDR2 YENEEA. There are 16 residues in the CDR3. V dropped 4 bases and J dropped 6; count of bases not matched to a gene: 11. The CDR3 region has the DNA TGTGCCAGCAGCTCAGGGCGTCTAGCGGGTGTCAATGAGCAGTTCTTC. Residues: CASSSGRLAGVNEQFF.

The chain employs TRBV5-1 and TRBJ1-2; 7 bases match TRBD1. CDR1 and CDR2 (germline): SGHRS, YFSETQ. J gave up 2 bases and V 4 bases, and 5 bases lay outside the gene matches. The CDR3 extends over 14 amino acids. The CDR3 loop is CASSPGTDNYGYTF. The CDR3 DNA reads as TGCGCCAGCAGCCCGGGGACAGACAACTATGGCTACACCTTC. Supplemented by reference TRBV5-1 and TRBJ1-2, the full variable domain reads KAGVTQTPRYLIKTRGQQVTLSCSPISGHRSVSWYQQTPGQGLQFLFEYFSETQRNKGNFPGRFSGRQFSNSRSEMNVSTLELGDSALYLCASSPGTDNYGYTFGSGTRLTVV.